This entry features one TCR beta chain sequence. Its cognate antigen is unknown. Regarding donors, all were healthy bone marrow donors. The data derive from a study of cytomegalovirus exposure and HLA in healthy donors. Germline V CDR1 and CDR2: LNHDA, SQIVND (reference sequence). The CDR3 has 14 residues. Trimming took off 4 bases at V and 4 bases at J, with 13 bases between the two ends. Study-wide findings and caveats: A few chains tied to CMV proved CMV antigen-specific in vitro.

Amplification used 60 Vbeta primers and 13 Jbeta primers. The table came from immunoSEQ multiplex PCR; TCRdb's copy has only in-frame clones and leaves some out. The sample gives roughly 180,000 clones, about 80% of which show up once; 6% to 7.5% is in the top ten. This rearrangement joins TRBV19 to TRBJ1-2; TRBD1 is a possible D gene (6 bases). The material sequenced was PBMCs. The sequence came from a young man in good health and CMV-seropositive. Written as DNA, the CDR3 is TGTGCCAGTAGTAACCCGACAGGCGGCTATGGCTACACCTTC. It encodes CASSNPTGGYGYTF.